Following are 4 T cell receptor beta chains from one sample sequenced in a study of metastatic and nonmetastatic thyroid tumors. TCRdb re-analyzed the PCR reads using MiXCR. Among about 28,000 clones listed, about 22% were seen once. Until they underwent thyroid surgery, no patient had received any treatment. Specimen: blood. The receptor set was obtained from a female donor with papillary thyroid cancer or a benign thyroid nodule (not recorded which). Some clones in this sample may be carry-over from other donors' samples.

The table lists this clone with a few counts. The junction shows a germline mismatch at one end, possibly a read error. The chain carries TRBV6-4 and TRBJ2-1; the match to TRBD1 covers 9 bases. CDR1 and CDR2 from the germline V gene are MRHNA and SNTAGT. CDR3 length equals 15 residues. The CDR3 spells CVSSDRGDSYNEQFF. Written as DNA, the CDR3 is TGTGTCAGCAGTGACAGGGGGGACTCCTACAATGAGCAGTTCTTC.

This clone has a count of ten or more. The V call is TRBV9, the J call TRBJ2-7; D assignment may be TRBD1 or TRBD2 (5 bases each). Trimming took off 2 bases at V and 3 bases at J, with 12 bases between the two ends. The germline CDR1 and CDR2 sequences are SGDLS and YYNGEE. CDR3 length: 14 residues. In DNA form, the CDR3 reads TGTGCCAGCAGCGTTGGGGGTTCGGGCTACGAGCAGTACTTC. It specifies CASSVGGSGYEQYF.

This clone has at least ten counts. This chain uses TRBV5-6 with TRBJ2-6; possible D gene TRBD1, 5 bases. CDR3 length: 16 residues. Trimming shortened V by 0 bases and J by 0 bases, and 7 bases separated the two germline ends. The germline V gene has CDR1 SGHDT and CDR2 YYEEEE. The chain's CDR3 is CASSLEGISGANVLTF. The DNA of the CDR3 is TGTGCCAGCAGCTTGGAGGGGATCTCTGGGGCCAACGTCCTGACTTTC.

The V call is TRBV5-1, the J call TRBJ2-5, with 11 nucleotides matching TRBD1. Germline values: CDR1 SGHRS, CDR2 YFSETQ. After removal of 2 bases from V and 1 base from J, the junction contained 1 base not matched to a gene. The CDR3 totals 15 residues. CDR3 region: CASSFGTGGQETQYF. CDR3 sequence (DNA): TGCGCCAGCAGCTTCGGGACAGGGGGCCAAGAGACCCAGTACTTC.